This T cell receptor beta chain is drawn from a study of identical twins. Notes on the study in general: Sequences that were out-of-frame, alpha and twin-shared displayed an excess of low generation probability.

This clonotype was recorded a few times. Its antigen is undetermined. The donor group consisted entirely of healthy Caucasians. Template switching (which added a universal primer site) was used, and cDNA carried unique molecular identifiers. In TCRdb, the 5' RACE reads were re-called with MiXCR into one record per CDR3 protein. The sample gives fewer than 500,000 distinct CDR3 sequences, roughly an eighth of which show up once; 0.8% to 1% is in the top ten. The V gene's germline CDR1 is MDHEN and CDR2 SYDVKM. V was cut by 3 bases and J by 6 bases, with 14 bases left in between. CDR3 length: 15 amino acids. The sample was also linked to a second study, of yellow fever vaccine responses in identical twins.

This receptor was taken from a woman under 30 in good health. The chain joins TRBV28 to TRBJ2-2; no reliable D call. Sequencing was performed on CD4+ T cells sorted from blood. The CDR3: CASSLGLGQAGELFF. CDR3 coding DNA: TGTGCCAGCAGTTTGGGGTTAGGGCAAGCCGGGGAGCTGTTTTTT. Using reference TRBV28 and TRBJ2-2 for the parts outside the CDR3, the full variable domain is DVKVTQSSRYLVKRTGEKVFLECVQDMDHENMFWYRQDPGLGLRLIYFSYDVKMKEKGDIPEGYSVSREKKERFSLILESASTNQTSMYLCASSLGLGQAGELFFGEGSRLTVL.